A selection of T cell receptor beta chains follows, all from one sample in a study of blood T cell repertoires in COVID-19. Libraries were prepared by immunoSEQ multiplex PCR; TCRdb keeps only in-frame clonotypes and omits some of them. Among around 280,000 clones listed, around 86% were seen once. Sequenced input: peripheral blood. These receptors were obtained from a woman aged 30 to 39 who had recovered from COVID-19. Both conserved end residues are part of each CDR3. Fields, in order: D gene, J gene, V gene, clone size, CDR3 protein, CDR3 DNA. A D gene is named only where the DNA matches it firmly. Size is omitted from some rows. Given values are once, few, many or a class for expanded clones.

-	TRBJ2-2	TRBV3-1/TRBV3-2	-	CASSQDLGQSTGELFF	TGTGCCAGCAGCCAAGATCTAGGACAAAGCACCGGGGAGCTGTTTTTT
-	TRBJ2-6	TRBV7-9	-	CASSHRETGANVLTF	TGTGCCAGCAGCCACAGAGAAACTGGGGCCAACGTCCTGACTTTC
TRBD1	TRBJ2-6	TRBV28	once	CASSPGQVAGANVLTF	TGTGCCAGCAGTCCGGGACAGGTCGCTGGGGCCAACGTCCTGACTTTC
TRBD2	TRBJ2-1	TRBV9	-	CASSVEGSGHYNEQFF	TGTGCCAGCAGCGTAGAGGGTAGCGGGCACTACAATGAGCAGTTCTTC
-	TRBJ1-1	TRBV27	once	CASRGGSTEAFF	TGTGCCAGCAGGGGAGGGTCTACTGAAGCTTTCTTT
TRBD1	TRBJ2-1	TRBV19	once	CASSSWTGSSYNEQFF	TGTGCCAGTAGTAGCTGGACAGGGAGCTCCTACAATGAGCAGTTCTTC
TRBD1	TRBJ1-2	TRBV9	-	CASSVGTGDGYGYTF	TGTGCCAGCAGCGTGGGCACAGGGGACGGCTATGGCTACACCTTC
-	TRBJ1-1	TRBV7-6	-	CASSDTENTEAFF	TGTGCCAGCAGCGATACAGAAAACACTGAAGCTTTCTTT
TRBD2	TRBJ2-3	TRBV19	-	CASSIGLAGSRDTQYF	TGTGCCAGTAGTATCGGACTAGCGGGATCACGGGATACGCAGTATTTT
TRBD1	TRBJ2-6	TRBV30	-	CASQGGTGSSGANVLTF	TGTGCCTCCCAAGGAGGGACAGGGAGCTCTGGGGCCAACGTCCTGACTTTC
-	TRBJ2-1	TRBV28	-	CASSFALTNEQFF	TGTGCCAGCAGTTTCGCACTAACCAATGAGCAGTTCTTC
TRBD2	TRBJ2-7	TRBV29-1	once	CSVPRLLAEAYEQYF	TGCAGCGTTCCCCGCTTACTAGCGGAGGCCTACGAGCAGTACTTC
-	TRBJ2-1	TRBV6-1	-	CASSEVWAGLENEQFF	TGTGCCAGCAGTGAAGTTTGGGCAGGGTTGGAGAATGAGCAGTTCTTC
TRBD1	TRBJ2-1	TRBV15	-	CATSRTGGMPYNEQFF	TGTGCCACCAGTAGAACAGGGGGCATGCCCTACAATGAGCAGTTCTTC
-	TRBJ2-3	TRBV7-2	-	CASSFVAGTDTQYF	TGTGCCAGCAGCTTCGTGGCTGGCACAGATACGCAGTATTTT
TRBD2	TRBJ2-3	TRBV6-5	many	CASSYKAGGPDTQYF	TGTGCCAGCAGTTACAAAGCGGGAGGGCCAGATACGCAGTATTTT
-	TRBJ1-6	TRBV12-3/TRBV12-4	-	CASSNQDSPLHF	TGTGCCAGCAGTAATCAGGATTCACCCCTCCACTTT
-	TRBJ2-7	TRBV9	-	CASSVGSETTYEQYF	TGTGCCAGCAGCGTAGGAAGCGAGACTACCTACGAGCAGTACTTC
TRBD1	TRBJ2-7	TRBV24-1	once	CATSETGTVSEQYF	TGTGCCACCAGTGAAACCGGGACAGTAAGCGAGCAGTACTTC
-	TRBJ2-1	TRBV7-6	-	CASSPQAGLLANEQFF	TGTGCCAGCAGCCCCCAGGCAGGACTACTAGCCAATGAGCAGTTCTTC
TRBD1	TRBJ1-2	TRBV6-6	-	CASANRGPNYGYTF	TGTGCCAGCGCGAACAGGGGACCTAACTATGGCTACACCTTC
TRBD1	TRBJ1-5	TRBV7-8	many	CASSQTRTGFRSNQPQHF	TGTGCCAGCAGCCAAACCCGGACAGGGTTTAGAAGCAATCAGCCCCAGCATTTT
TRBD1	TRBJ1-2	TRBV19	-	CASSSAGGLEAYGYTF	TGTGCCAGTAGTTCGGCAGGGGGCCTGGAGGCGTATGGCTACACCTTC
TRBD1	TRBJ2-7	TRBV19	-	CASRDRGTYEQYF	TGTGCCAGTAGGGACAGGGGCACCTACGAGCAGTACTTC
TRBD2	TRBJ2-7	TRBV9	-	CASSPRTSGSYIDEQYF	TGTGCCAGCAGCCCACGGACTAGCGGGAGCTATATCGACGAGCAGTACTTC
TRBD2	TRBJ2-1	TRBV6-5	-	CASTLMVAGVHEQFF	TGTGCCAGCACCCTTATGGTAGCGGGAGTCCATGAGCAGTTCTTC
TRBD1	TRBJ1-4	TRBV6-1	-	CASSDRGRGEKLFF	TGTGCCAGCAGTGACAGGGGGCGAGGGGAAAAACTGTTTTTT